The clone carrying this TCR beta chain was picked up a small number of times. Antigen unknown. The data belong to a study of T cell repertoires in cytomegalovirus infection. Turning to the study itself: Used in the study were CMV epitopes, some recently identified and HLA-C-restricted, others well-studied and HLA-B-restricted. Indications of both CMV infection and matching HLA type were provided by public TCR beta signatures.

TCRdb re-called the reads with MiXCR, one entry per CDR3 protein. Of around 900,000 distinct CDR3 sequences listed, approximately 31% are singletons. Study results and limitations: HLA-C-restricted CMV clonotypes gave the most frequent clonotype in two of eight donors. Public TCR beta family frequency separated CMV-and-HLA carriers, including in an independent cohort.

V lost 3 bases and J 8 bases, leaving 10 bases between the germline ends. This CDR3 has 13 residues. From germline, CDR1 is SEHNR and CDR2 FQNEAQ (reference sequence). The specimen comprised cultured CD8+ T cells from PBMCs, sampled from culture after CMV antigen stimulation. This TCR derives from a human donor in good health (CMV status not recorded). Some clones in this sample may be carry-over from other donors' samples. The V gene is TRBV7-9, the J gene TRBJ1-4; weak D call: TRBD1 (5 bases). The CDR3 here is CASSFGGEEKLFF. The CDR3 bases are TGTGCCAGCAGCTTCGGGGGGGAAGAAAAACTGTTTTTT.